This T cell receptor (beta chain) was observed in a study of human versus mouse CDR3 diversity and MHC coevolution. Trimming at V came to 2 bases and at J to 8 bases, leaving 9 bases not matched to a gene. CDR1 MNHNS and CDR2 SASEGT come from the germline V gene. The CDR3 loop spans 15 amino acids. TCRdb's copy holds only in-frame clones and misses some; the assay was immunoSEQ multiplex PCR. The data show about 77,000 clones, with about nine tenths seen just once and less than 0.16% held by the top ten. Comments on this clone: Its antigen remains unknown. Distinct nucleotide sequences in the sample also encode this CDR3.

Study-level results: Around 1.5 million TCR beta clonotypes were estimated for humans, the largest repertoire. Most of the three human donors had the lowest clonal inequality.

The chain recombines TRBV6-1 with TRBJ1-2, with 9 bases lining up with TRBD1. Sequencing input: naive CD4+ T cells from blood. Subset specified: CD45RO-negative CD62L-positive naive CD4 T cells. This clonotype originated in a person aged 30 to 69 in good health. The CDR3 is CASSERGTGLSGYTF. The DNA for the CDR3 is TGTGCCAGCAGTGAAAGGGGGACAGGGCTTTCAGGCTACACCTTC.